The 20 T cell receptor beta chains below all came from one sample that was sequenced in a study of shared clonotypes between healthy human individuals. Some clones are missing from TCRdb's copy, which holds only in-frame ones; the method was immunoSEQ multiplex PCR. The sample has about half a million clones; over 70% are singletons. The sequenced sample was PBMCs. The receptors were sampled from a woman aged 40 to 50 in good health. Some clones in this sample may be carry-over from other donors' samples.

This clone was counted a few times. A read error is likely here: a far larger clone is one base away. The chain has TRBV30 and TRBJ2-5; D is uncertain. Germline V gene data show CDR1 as GTSNPN and CDR2 as SVGIG (reference sequence). V was clipped by 1 base and J by 5 bases, with 11 bases between them. This CDR3 has 13 amino acids. The CDR3 reads CAWSDLDKETQYF. CDR3 bases: TGTGCCTGGAGTGATTTAGATAAGGAGACCCAGTACTTC.

This clone appeared many times. This CDR3 is also generated by other DNA sequences in the sample. The rearrangement links TRBV30 to TRBJ1-5, with a possible D match to TRBD1 (6 bases). The V end lost 3 bases, the J end lost 4 bases, and 10 bases lay between the germline ends. Germline CDR1 is GTSNPN and CDR2 is SVGIG (reference sequence). This CDR3 comprises 13 residues. The CDR3 bases are TGTGCCTGGAGCACCGGACAGAATCAGCCCCAGCATTTT. Encoded protein: CAWSTGQNQPQHF.

The chain recombines TRBV28 with TRBJ2-2; D unclear. This CDR3 region has 13 residues. V lost 6 bases and J 3 bases, leaving 8 bases between the germline ends. Germline-derived CDR1 and CDR2 are MDHEN and SYDVKM. CDR3 DNA: TGTGCCAGCAGCTTTGGGGACACCGGGGAGCTGTTTTTT. This sequence encodes CASSFGDTGELFF.

In its sample, this clone was seen once. The chain couples TRBV5-6 to TRBJ2-2; a possible D gene is TRBD1 (5 bases). The tail of the sequence fits TRBJ1-3 better, so the J call may be wrong. In germline, CDR1 is SGHDT, CDR2 YYEEEE. This CDR3 region has 14 residues. CDR3 nucleotide sequence: TGTGCCAGCAGAACGTGGGGACGTGGAAACACCATATATTTT. Protein product: CASRTWGRGNTIYF.

This clone occurred many times. Other nucleotide sequences in the sample specify the same CDR3. The chain employs TRBV9 and TRBJ1-2, with TRBD1 matching 7 bases. The germline gives CDR1 SGDLS, CDR2 YYNGEE. After removal of 0 bases from V and 8 bases from J, the junction contained 4 bases not matched to a gene. CDR3 length: 13 residues. The CDR3 sequence: CASSVEGTVGYTF. In nucleotides, the CDR3 is TGTGCCAGCAGCGTAGAGGGGACAGTCGGCTACACCTTC.

This chain links TRBV2 with TRBJ2-7; D is perhaps TRBD2 (6 bases). CDR1 and CDR2 (germline): SNHLY, FYNNEI. V was cut by 7 bases and J by 0 bases, with 10 bases left in between. The CDR3 contains 13 residues. As DNA, the CDR3 is TGTGCCAGCACCGGCGGGGACTCCTACGAGCAGTACTTC. Encoded protein: CASTGGDSYEQYF.

With respect to this clone: A far more abundant clone sits one base away, making this likely a read error. This rearrangement joins TRBV10-3 to TRBJ1-2; the D gene is possibly TRBD1 (6 bases). The V end lost 3 bases, the J end lost 8 bases, and 13 bases lay between the germline ends. The CDR3 is 13 residues long. CDR1 and CDR2 from the germline V gene are ENHRY and SYGVKD. CDR3 nucleotide sequence: TGTGCCATCAGTGATACAGGGACGGCCGGCTACACCTTC. Encoded protein: CAISDTGTAGYTF.

The chain carries TRBV19 and TRBJ2-3; TRBD2 matches 7 bases. Trimming cost V 7 bases and J 5 bases; bases outside gene matches: 9. Germline assignment: CDR1 LNHDA and CDR2 SQIVND (reference sequence). This CDR3 contains 14 residues. The CDR3 loop is CASKLGLGKDTQYF. Written as DNA, the CDR3 is TGTGCCAGTAAGCTCGGACTAGGAAAAGATACGCAGTATTTT.

The V call is TRBV2, the J call TRBJ1-3; no clear D gene. Trimming cost V 2 bases and J 0 bases, with 11 bases left between them. The CDR3 contains 16 residues. The germline V gene has CDR1 SNHLY and CDR2 FYNNEI. Here the CDR3 reads CASSEQALSSGNTIYF. Here the CDR3 DNA reads TGTGCCAGCAGTGAACAGGCCTTGAGCTCTGGAAACACCATATATTTT.

The chain couples TRBV29-1 to TRBJ2-2, with 16 bases that match TRBD2. CDR3 size: 17 residues. V was pared by 6 bases and J by 4 bases, with 8 bases of the junction left unmatched. Germline V gives CDR1 SQVTM, CDR2 ANQGSEA. CDR3 protein: CSVAGLAGGQTTGELFF. CDR3 coding DNA: TGCAGCGTCGCGGGACTAGCGGGAGGGCAGACCACCGGGGAGCTGTTTTTT.

This clone was detected only once. This sequence joins TRBV19 and TRBJ2-7, with D tentatively TRBD2 (6 bases). This CDR3 has 15 residues. Per germline, CDR1 LNHDA and CDR2 SQIVND (reference sequence). V shed 5 bases and J shed 0 bases, with 14 bases lying between them. The CDR3 nucleotides are TGTGCCAGTAGTCAAGCTAGCGACTCCTCCTACGAGCAGTACTTC. It yields the protein CASSQASDSSYEQYF. The full variable domain, its missing parts supplied by reference TRBV19 and TRBJ2-7, is DGGITQSPKYLFRKEGQNVTLSCEQNLNHDAMYWYRQDPGQGLRLIYYSQIVNDFQKGDIAEGYSVSREKKESFPLTVTSAQKNPTAFYLCASSQASDSSYEQYFGPGTRLTVT.

The J gene is TRBJ2-3, the V gene TRBV10-2; tentatively, D is TRBD1 (6 bases). The CDR3 is 15 residues long. V was shortened by 5 bases and J by 1 base, with 13 bases between the two germline ends. Germline assignment: CDR1 WSHSY and CDR2 SAAADI. The CDR3 DNA reads as TGCGCCAGCAGTCCCGGACAGCCCCGCACAGATACGCAGTATTTT. Translation: CASSPGQPRTDTQYF.

This clone was seen only once. V gene TRBV7-2 combines with J gene TRBJ2-7; 8 bases match TRBD1. This CDR3 contains 14 residues. Germline-derived CDR1 and CDR2 are SGHTA and FQGNSA. V shed 4 bases, J shed 8 bases, and the junction held 10 bases outside the gene matches. The CDR3 sequence: CASSSTRTGPQQYF. The CDR3 bases are TGTGCCAGCAGCTCCACCCGGACAGGGCCACAGCAGTACTTC.

Here the CDR3 DNA reads TGCGCCAGCAGCCACAACCCCGGGACAGGGGTACGTACAGATACGCAGTATTTT. Its protein product is CASSHNPGTGVRTDTQYF. The chain joins TRBV4-1 to TRBJ2-3, with 10 positions matching TRBD1. Losses at the gene ends were 3 bases for V and 3 bases for J; bases not matched to a gene: 12. The germline V gene has CDR1 MGHRA and CDR2 YSYEKL. The CDR3 has 18 residues.

CDR3 DNA sequence: TGTGCCAGCAGCGTTAGCGTAAACTCCTACAATGAGCAGTTCTTC. Its protein is CASSVSVNSYNEQFF. The J gene is TRBJ2-1, the V gene TRBV9, with D maybe TRBD2 (5 bases). The V gene's germline CDR1 is SGDLS and CDR2 YYNGEE. The CDR3 totals 15 residues. Between the trimmed V and J ends, which lost 2 bases and 0 bases, there was a span of 9 bases.

This chain joins TRBV30 and TRBJ1-4; D possibly corresponds to TRBD1 (5 bases). V lost 1 base and J lost 6, with 15 bases in between. Per germline, CDR1 GTSNPN and CDR2 SVGIG (reference sequence). The CDR3 runs to 15 residues. This chain's CDR3 is CAWSGGGAGHEKLFF. The CDR3 DNA follows: TGTGCCTGGAGTGGGGGCGGAGCCGGTCATGAAAAACTGTTTTTT.

This clone was found once. This likely traces to a read error, being one base from a far larger clone. This chain uses TRBV6-1 with TRBJ1-2; tentatively, D is TRBD1 (5 bases). The V and J ends lost 4 bases and 0 bases respectively, with 12 bases between them. Per the germline V gene, CDR1 is MNHNS and CDR2 is SASEGT. CDR3 size: 15 residues. CDR3 in amino acids: CASSATVITNYGYTF. The CDR3, as DNA: TGTGCCAGCAGTGCGACAGTAATAACTAACTATGGCTACACCTTC.

This rearrangement joins TRBV5-1 to TRBJ2-5; D gene ambiguous. Germline V gene lookup returns CDR1 SGHRS and CDR2 YFSETQ. Trimming removed 4 bases from V and 9 bases from J, with 22 bases in between. The CDR3 loop spans 15 amino acids. CDR3 sequence (DNA): TGCGCCAGCAGCCACACAGAAGTATACAAGAGACCCCAGTACTTC. It is translated as CASSHTEVYKRPQYF.

The chain uses TRBV27 and TRBJ1-4; D not resolved. The CDR3 has 13 residues. V was cut by 5 bases and J by 2 bases, with 6 bases left in between. CDR1 MNHEY and CDR2 SMNVEV come from the germline V gene (reference sequence). CDR3 nucleotides: TGTGCCAGCAGTCCCACGACTAATGAAAAACTGTTTTTT. Protein product: CASSPTTNEKLFF.

This sequence joins TRBV7-2 and TRBJ2-2; D uncertain. Deletions cut 0 bases from V and 8 bases from J, with 7 bases between. The CDR3 is 13 amino acids. The germline CDR1 and CDR2 sequences are SGHTA and FQGNSA. The CDR3: CASSLAYWGELFF. The CDR3 coding sequence is TGTGCCAGCAGCTTAGCGTATTGGGGGGAGCTGTTTTTT.